This entry is about one TCR beta chain. Its binding antigen is unknown. Base qualities were left out, and no much larger clone turns up one base away. Other DNA sequences in this specimen translate into the identical CDR3. Library preparation employed the immunoSEQ multiplex PCR assay. TCRdb limited this immuneACCESS table to in-frame rearrangements with V and J called. A share of clones is missing; checked studies link under half to unresolved V genes, and the rest is unexplained. The sample table shows approximately 150,000 clones, and 91% are seen once. Jointly, the top ten make up approximately 2.9% of the sample. The data belong to a study of control samples from healthy donors and cancer patients (dated by TCRdb to 2019 to 2021). The trim is 6 bases for V and 4 bases for J, with a gap of 10 bases between the germline ends. The CDR3 numbers 13 residues from cysteine through phenylalanine. The CDR3 DNA has 39 bases and is translated from base 1.

The specimen sequenced was blood. The sequence was obtained from a young man in good health. Here the chain combines TRBV12-3 or TRBV12-4 and TRBJ1-5; 5 matching bases give a weak D call of TRBD1. Read as DNA, the sequence is TGTGCCAGCAGGAAGACAGTGAATCAGCCCCAGCATTTT. Protein translation: CASRKTVNQPQHF.